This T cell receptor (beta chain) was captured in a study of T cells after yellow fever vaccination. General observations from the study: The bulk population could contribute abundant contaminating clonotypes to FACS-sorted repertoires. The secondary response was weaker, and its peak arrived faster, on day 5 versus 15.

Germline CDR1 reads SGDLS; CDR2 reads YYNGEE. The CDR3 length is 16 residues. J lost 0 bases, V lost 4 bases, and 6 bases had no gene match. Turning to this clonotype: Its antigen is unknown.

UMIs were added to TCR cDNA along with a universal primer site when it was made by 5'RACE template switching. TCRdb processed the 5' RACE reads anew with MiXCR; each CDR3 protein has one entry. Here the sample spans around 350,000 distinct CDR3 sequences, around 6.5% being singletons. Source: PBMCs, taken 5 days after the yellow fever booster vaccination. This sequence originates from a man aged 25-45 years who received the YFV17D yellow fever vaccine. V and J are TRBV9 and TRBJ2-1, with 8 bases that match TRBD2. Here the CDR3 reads CASSSGGRISYNEQFF. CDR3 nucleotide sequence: TGTGCCAGCAGCTCCGGCGGGAGGATCTCCTACAATGAGCAGTTCTTC.